This entry lists 31 T cell receptor beta chains sequenced from one sample in a study of shared clonotypes between healthy human individuals. Positively selected for CCR7, the CD45RO-negative cells used as naive CD8 cells excluded terminally differentiated effector memory CD45RA+ cells. Generated by immunoSEQ multiplex PCR, the TCRdb table keeps only in-frame clones and is missing some. The table records over 2 million clones, approximately 95% of them present only once. Sequenced: naive CD8+ T cells sorted from blood. All receptors come from a young man in good health.

This clone was observed once. The chain recombines TRBV6-5 with TRBJ1-1; 11 positions agree with TRBD1. The CDR3 is 15 residues long. The V gene's germline CDR1 is MNHEY and CDR2 SVGAGI. V was clipped by 6 bases and J by 5 bases; unmatched bases: 8. CDR3 sequence reads: CASRTRDRGRTEAFF. CDR3 DNA: TGTGCCAGCAGAACCAGGGACAGGGGGAGGACTGAAGCTTTCTTT.

The V gene is TRBV7-2, the J gene TRBJ1-5; perhaps TRBD1 as D (5 bases). Trimming cost V 5 bases and J 0 bases, with 17 bases left between them. The germline V gene has CDR1 SGHTA and CDR2 FQGNSA. The CDR3 runs to 17 residues. CDR3 protein: CASSHGAGLGSNQPQHF. The CDR3 DNA reads as TGTGCCAGCAGCCACGGGGCGGGGCTGGGTAGCAATCAGCCCCAGCATTTT.

Only one count was recorded for this clone. The chain has TRBV12-5 and TRBJ2-1; possibly TRBD1 for D (5 bases). The CDR3 spans 12 residues. With 6 bases removed from V and 6 bases from J, the gap between germline ends came to 9 bases. Germline CDR1 and CDR2: LGHNT and FRNRAP. CDR3 coding DNA: TGTGCTAGTGGCCCGGACATCAATGAGCAGTTCTTC. Encoded protein: CASGPDINEQFF.

Details on this clone: Other DNA sequences of this sample code for an identical CDR3. This rearrangement joins TRBV27 to TRBJ2-7; D is perhaps TRBD2 (6 bases). There are 14 residues in the CDR3. V was clipped by 3 bases and J by 2 bases, with 11 bases between them. The V gene's germline CDR1 is MNHEY and CDR2 SMNVEV (reference sequence). In nucleotides, the CDR3 is TGTGCCAGCAGTTTGGCGGGGATTACCTACGAGCAGTACTTC. As protein: CASSLAGITYEQYF.

The CDR3 protein is CAWTTGGMMVNTEAFF. CDR3 sequence (DNA): TGTGCCTGGACTACAGGGGGCATGATGGTGAACACTGAAGCTTTCTTT. The chain uses TRBV30 and TRBJ1-1, with 9 bases lining up with TRBD1. After removal of 4 bases from V and 0 bases from J, the junction contained 9 bases not matched to a gene. The CDR3 consists of 16 residues. Looked up from germline, CDR1 is GTSNPN and CDR2 is SVGIG (reference sequence).

The V and J genes are TRBV5-6 and TRBJ1-1, with D possibly matching TRBD1 (5 bases). V dropped 4 bases and J dropped 3 bases, with 10 bases sitting between them. The CDR3 is made up of 13 amino acids. CDR1 and CDR2 from the germline V gene are SGHDT and YYEEEE. CDR3 in amino acids: CASSPTGDTEAFF. The CDR3 coding sequence is TGTGCCAGCAGCCCAACAGGCGACACTGAAGCTTTCTTT.

V usage is TRBV4-1 and J usage is TRBJ1-3; 7 nucleotides align to TRBD1. This CDR3 has 15 residues. Germline V gene data show CDR1 as MGHRA and CDR2 as YSYEKL. The junction had 4 bases not matched to a gene; V was cut back by 0 bases and J by 5 bases. The DNA for the CDR3 is TGCGCCAGCAGCCAAGAGACAGGGTCAAGAAACACCATATATTTT. Translating it yields CASSQETGSRNTIYF.

This chain joins TRBV7-6 and TRBJ2-2; TRBD2 might be the D (6 bases). V lost 5 bases and J 0 bases, leaving 10 bases between the germline ends. The germline V gene has CDR1 SGHVS and CDR2 FNYEAQ. The CDR3 runs 15 residues. CDR3 DNA: TGTGCCAGCAGCCCCGGAGGGGCGAACACCGGGGAGCTGTTTTTT. The encoded protein is CASSPGGANTGELFF.

Comments on this clone: At one boundary the junction diverges from the germline segment, which might be a read error. The rearrangement uses TRBV7-8 and TRBJ1-2, with a tentative D call TRBD1 (5 bases). The germline CDR1 and CDR2 sequences are SGHVS and FQNEAQ. This CDR3 spans 11 amino acids. Here the CDR3 reads CASSLGGRIDF. The CDR3 DNA follows: TGTGCCAGCAGCTTAGGGGGCAGGATTGATTTC.

In nucleotides, the CDR3 is TGTGCCAGCAGTTTAGGTGGGGAGGGGTATCGGAACACTGAAGCTTTCTTT. This sequence encodes CASSLGGEGYRNTEAFF. V is TRBV27 and J is TRBJ1-1; tentatively, D is TRBD1 (5 bases). The CDR3 covers 17 residues. V lost 2 bases and J lost 1, with 17 bases in between. The germline CDR1 and CDR2 sequences are MNHEY and SMNVEV (reference sequence).

The V call is TRBV4-1, the J call TRBJ2-3, with unresolved D. This CDR3 region has 15 residues. The germline V and J ends were trimmed by 7 bases and 5 bases, with 19 bases remaining between them. Germline V gene lookup returns CDR1 MGHRA and CDR2 YSYEKL. CDR3 sequence reads: CASNPASNVGDTQYF. The CDR3 nucleotides read TGCGCCAGCAACCCCGCGTCTAACGTAGGAGATACGCAGTATTTT.

The chain carries TRBV15 and TRBJ2-1, with no clear D. Germline values: CDR1 LNHNV, CDR2 YYDKDF (reference sequence). The CDR3 is made up of 17 amino acids. V lost 5 bases, J lost 0 bases, and 17 bases lay in between. CDR3 residues: CATSHDSLLSSYNEQFF. The CDR3 nucleotides read TGTGCCACCAGCCACGATTCTCTCCTTTCCTCCTACAATGAGCAGTTCTTC.

With regard to this clone: This may come from a read error, since a much larger clone is one base off. Within the sample, other DNA sequences also encode this same CDR3. V gene TRBV7-6 combines with J gene TRBJ1-1, with D possibly being TRBD1 (5 bases). The CDR3 spans 13 residues. The V gene lost 4 bases and the J gene lost 1 base, with 7 bases spanning the gap. Per germline, CDR1 SGHVS and CDR2 FNYEAQ. CDR3 DNA: TGTGCCAGCAGCTGGGGGGGGAACACTGAAGCTTTCTTT. Its protein product is CASSWGGNTEAFF.

The V gene is TRBV7-6, the J gene TRBJ2-2; no clear D gene. The CDR3 loop spans 14 amino acids. Looked up from germline, CDR1 is SGHVS and CDR2 is FNYEAQ. The V and J ends lost 1 base and 5 bases respectively, with 8 bases between them. Here the CDR3 DNA reads TGTGCCAGCAGCTTAGTCGTGGGTACCGGGGAGCTGTTTTTT. Protein: CASSLVVGTGELFF.

The chain links TRBV7-9 to TRBJ2-3; D might be TRBD1 (6 bases). Germline CDR1 is SEHNR and CDR2 is FQNEAQ (reference sequence). Between the trimmed V and J ends, which lost 5 bases and 3 bases, there was a span of 12 bases. This CDR3 has 14 amino acids. In DNA, the CDR3 is TGTGCCAGCAGCCTACAGGGCGGAACAGATACGCAGTATTTT. Translating gives CASSLQGGTDTQYF.

The CDR3 DNA is TGTGCCAGCAGTTACTCGAGAGGCGGGAGGGATTCACCCCTCCACTTT. Protein product: CASSYSRGGRDSPLHF. The J gene is TRBJ1-6, the V gene TRBV6-5; D gene uncertain. This CDR3 contains 16 residues. V lost 0 bases to trimming and J lost 8 bases, with 14 bases between them. Per the germline V gene, CDR1 is MNHEY and CDR2 is SVGAGI.

This chain links TRBV4-3 with TRBJ1-2; 9 bases fit TRBD1. Germline V gene sequence: CDR1 LGHNA, CDR2 YSLEER. Trimming removed 4 bases from V and 8 bases from J; junction bases left unmatched: 2. This CDR3 is 12 amino acids long. The CDR3 here is CASSRTGVGYTF. The CDR3 DNA reads as TGCGCCAGCAGCCGGACAGGGGTCGGCTACACCTTC.

This rearrangement joins TRBV7-2 to TRBJ2-2, with a weak D call TRBD2 (5 bases). CDR1 and CDR2 (germline): SGHTA, FQGNSA. Trimming removed 5 bases from V and 4 bases from J, with 17 bases in between. The CDR3 totals 16 residues. CDR3 bases: TGTGCCAGCAGCCCTACTCCGGGAAACGGCACCGGGGAGCTGTTTTTT. This sequence encodes CASSPTPGNGTGELFF. Together with reference TRBV7-2 and TRBJ2-2, the CDR3 gives the full variable domain: GAGVSQSPSNKVTEKGKDVELRCDPISGHTALYWYRQSLGQGLEFLIYFQGNSAPDKSGLPSDRFSAERTGGSVSTLTIQRTQQEDSAVYLCASSPTPGNGTGELFFGEGSRLTVL.

This sequence joins TRBV2 and TRBJ1-6; 10 bases are a match to TRBD1. Germline values: CDR1 SNHLY, CDR2 FYNNEI. This CDR3 contains 15 residues. J gave up 8 bases and V 2 bases, and 3 bases lay outside the gene matches. The CDR3 DNA reads TGTGCCAGCAGTGAACGGGACAGGGGTTATTCACCCCTCCACTTT. Amino acid sequence: CASSERDRGYSPLHF.

V usage is TRBV30 and J usage is TRBJ2-3; 8 nucleotides match TRBD1. The CDR3 contains 14 residues. Germline CDR1 reads GTSNPN; CDR2 reads SVGIG (reference sequence). V lost 4 bases, J lost 3 bases, and 6 bases stayed unmatched. CDR3 coding DNA: TGTGCCTGGACAGGGGGCGCGTGGACAGATACGCAGTATTTT. Protein product: CAWTGGAWTDTQYF.

The chain combines TRBV14 with TRBJ2-2, with 8 bases matching TRBD2. Germline assignment: CDR1 SGHDN and CDR2 FVKESK. The trim removed 0 bases at V and 4 bases at J, leaving 7 bases unmatched. This CDR3 comprises 17 residues. The CDR3 nucleotides are TGTGCCAGCAGCCAAGATTGGGCGGGGGGACCCACCGGGGAGCTGTTTTTT. Protein product: CASSQDWAGGPTGELFF.

In nucleotides, the CDR3 is TGCGCCAGCAGCCAAGATGATCTGCAGGGCGACGAGCAGTACTTC. As protein: CASSQDDLQGDEQYF. The rearrangement links TRBV4-1 to TRBJ2-7; D perhaps matches TRBD1 (5 bases). Trimming removed 0 bases from V and 5 bases from J, with 14 bases in between. The germline CDR1 and CDR2 sequences are MGHRA and YSYEKL. CDR3 size: 15 residues.

The gene calls are TRBV5-4 and TRBJ1-5; D is perhaps TRBD1 (5 bases). V shed 0 bases and J shed 7 bases, with 14 bases lying between them. The CDR3 spans 15 residues. Germline CDR1 SGHNT, CDR2 YYREEE (reference sequence). The CDR3 is CASSLDGTPGQPQHF. The DNA for the CDR3 is TGTGCCAGCAGCTTGGATGGGACCCCGGGGCAGCCCCAGCATTTT.

The chain carries TRBV14 and TRBJ2-6, with D tentatively TRBD1 (5 bases). The CDR3 length is 17 residues. Per germline, CDR1 SGHDN and CDR2 FVKESK. Trimming pared 4 bases from V and 0 bases from J, leaving 13 bases between. This CDR3 is CASSLTGLSSGANVLTF. For the CDR3, the DNA is TGTGCCAGCAGCCTTACAGGTCTCTCCTCTGGGGCCAACGTCCTGACTTTC.

The J gene is TRBJ1-1, the V gene TRBV4-3; perhaps TRBD1 as D (6 bases). Between the trimmed V and J ends, which lost 3 bases and 1 base, there was a span of 15 bases. This CDR3 spans 16 amino acids. Per germline, CDR1 LGHNA and CDR2 YSLEER. This CDR3 is CASSQAYRAENTEAFF. CDR3 in DNA: TGCGCCAGCAGCCAGGCATACAGGGCAGAGAACACTGAAGCTTTCTTT.

CDR3 nucleotides: TGTGCCAGCAGCGTAGGCAGGTTGGATGAGCAGTTCTTC. Translation gives CASSVGRLDEQFF. The chain carries TRBV9 and TRBJ2-1; no firm D call. The CDR3 covers 13 residues. Between the trimmed V and J ends, which lost 0 bases and 8 bases, there was a span of 9 bases. Germline CDR1 SGDLS, CDR2 YYNGEE.

The V gene is TRBV4-3, the J gene TRBJ2-3, with D maybe TRBD2 (6 bases). This CDR3 is built from 18 residues. Germline values: CDR1 LGHNA, CDR2 YSLEER. Trimming took off 0 bases at V and 0 bases at J, with 16 bases between the two ends. CDR3 residues: CASSQDVVRSGSTDTQYF. The CDR3 DNA sequence: TGCGCCAGCAGCCAAGATGTAGTGAGAAGCGGGAGCACAGATACGCAGTATTTT.

The V gene is TRBV7-9, the J gene TRBJ2-1, with TRBD2 identical over 8 bases. CDR1 and CDR2 from the germline V gene are SEHNR and FQNEAQ (reference sequence). J gave up 10 bases and V 5 bases, and 10 bases lay outside the gene matches. There are 14 residues in the CDR3. The CDR3 bases are TGTGCCAGCAGCCGTCCCGGGGGGGCTGGGGAGCAGTTCTTC. Translated, it gives CASSRPGGAGEQFF. Drawing the rest from reference TRBV7-9 and TRBJ2-1, the complete variable domain is DTGVSQNPRHKITKRGQNVTFRCDPISEHNRLYWYRQTLGQGPEFLTYFQNEAQLEKSRLLSDRFSAERPKGSFSTLEIQRTEQGDSAMYLCASSRPGGAGEQFFGPGTRLTVL.

The chain uses TRBV18 and TRBJ2-7, with 9 bases that match TRBD1. The CDR3 is made up of 14 amino acids. The V segment lost 4 bases and the J segment 7 bases; nucleotides outside the gene matches: 8. Germline V gene data show CDR1 as KGHSH and CDR2 as LQKENI. CDR3 in amino acids: CASSHRGRLWEQYF. CDR3 nucleotides: TGTGCCAGCTCACACAGGGGGCGACTTTGGGAGCAGTACTTC.

The rearrangement links TRBV6-5 to TRBJ2-1; either TRBD1 or TRBD2 may supply D (6 bases each). The CDR3 runs to 15 residues. The germline V gene has CDR1 MNHEY and CDR2 SVGAGI. Trimming shortened V by 6 bases and J by 4 bases, and 16 bases separated the two germline ends. The CDR3 protein is CASSPKGGRYNEQFF. CDR3 bases: TGTGCCAGCAGCCCGAAGGGGGGCCGTTACAATGAGCAGTTCTTC.

This clone was seen a single time. The CDR3 DNA is TGTGCCAGCACGGGTCGGGAGACCCAGTACTTC. Protein product: CASTGRETQYF. The chain joins TRBV6-6 to TRBJ2-5; D is unclear. The CDR3 covers 11 residues. The V end was cut by 7 bases, the J end by 5 bases, with 8 bases between. CDR1 and CDR2 (germline): MNHNY, SVGAGI (reference sequence).